This entry is about one T cell receptor (beta chain). The antigen remains undetermined. This specimen belongs to a study of shared clonotypes between healthy human individuals. The method was immunoSEQ multiplex PCR; TCRdb's version includes in-frame clones alone and lacks a portion of them. The sample contains more than 2 million clones, 95% of which appear only once. Germline V gene data show CDR1 as MNHNY and CDR2 as SVGAGI (reference sequence). V shed 5 bases and J shed 5 bases, with 15 bases lying between them. CDR3 length: 14 residues. Study-wide results and limits: Naive subsets generally had larger estimated richness than memory subsets. Non-shared clonotypes had lower generation probabilities than those shared by all four donors. Enrolling few donors narrowed the genetic and exposure-history diversity that was represented.

Adults of Caucasian background living in Nashville, Tennessee made up all donors. The TCR sequence derives from a man younger than 35 in good health. Specimen: naive CD4+ T cells sorted from blood. The subset is: CD45RA+ positively selected. The chain recombines TRBV6-6 with TRBJ1-2, with D perhaps matching TRBD1 (5 bases). CDR3 region: CASSRTGPVYGYTF. The CDR3 DNA sequence: TGTGCCAGCAGTCGGACGGGACCGGTGTATGGCTACACCTTC.